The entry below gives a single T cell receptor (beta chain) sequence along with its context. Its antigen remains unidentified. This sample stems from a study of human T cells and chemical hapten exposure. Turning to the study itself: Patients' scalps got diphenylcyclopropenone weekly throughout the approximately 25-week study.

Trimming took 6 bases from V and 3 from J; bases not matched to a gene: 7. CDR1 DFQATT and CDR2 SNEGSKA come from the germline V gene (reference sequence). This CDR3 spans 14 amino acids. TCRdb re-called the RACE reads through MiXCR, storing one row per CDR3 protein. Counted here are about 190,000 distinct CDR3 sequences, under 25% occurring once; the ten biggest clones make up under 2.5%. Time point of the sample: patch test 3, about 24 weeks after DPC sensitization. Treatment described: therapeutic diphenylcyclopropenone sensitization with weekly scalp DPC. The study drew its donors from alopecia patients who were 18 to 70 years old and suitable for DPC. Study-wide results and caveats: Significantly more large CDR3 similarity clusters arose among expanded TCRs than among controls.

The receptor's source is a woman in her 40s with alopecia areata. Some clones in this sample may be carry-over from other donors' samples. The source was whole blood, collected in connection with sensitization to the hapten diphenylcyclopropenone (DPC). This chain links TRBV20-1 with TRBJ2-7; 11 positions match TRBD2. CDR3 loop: CSAPTSGTNYEQYF. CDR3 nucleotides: TGCAGTGCACCGACTAGCGGGACGAACTACGAGCAGTACTTC.